Listed here are 13 T cell receptor beta chains from one sample, sequenced in a study of technical replicates of blood from a handful of donors. Data came from immunoSEQ multiplex PCR; TCRdb stores just in-frame clones and leaves some out. The sample has some 77,000 clones; 91% are singletons. The sample was T cells isolated from PBMCs. These receptor sequences come from a human donor in good health.

The chain links TRBV30 to TRBJ2-2; the D is unclear. The CDR3 consists of 12 residues. Germline lookup yields CDR1 GTSNPN and CDR2 SVGIG (reference sequence). Deletions cut 2 bases from V and 6 bases from J, with 7 bases between. The CDR3 reads CAWSSQSGELFF. CDR3 nucleotides: TGTGCCTGGAGTAGCCAATCCGGGGAGCTGTTTTTT.

This rearrangement joins TRBV5-6 to TRBJ2-1; tentatively, D is TRBD1 (5 bases). This CDR3 is built from 14 residues. Germline V gene lookup returns CDR1 SGHDT and CDR2 YYEEEE. The V and J ends lost 8 bases and 9 bases respectively, with 21 bases between them. CDR3 amino acids: CASIQDTTSGEQFF. The CDR3 bases are TGTGCCAGTATTCAGGACACGACGTCGGGTGAGCAGTTCTTC.

The gene calls are TRBV18 and TRBJ1-1; a weak D match, TRBD1 (6 bases). Trimming removed 0 bases at V and 2 bases at J, with 10 bases between. Germline CDR1 is KGHSH and CDR2 is LQKENI. The CDR3 sequence is 15 residues long. The CDR3 coding sequence is TGTGCCAGCTCACCACCGATCAGGGGAAACACTGAAGCTTTCTTT. Translation: CASSPPIRGNTEAFF.

J is TRBJ2-7 and V is TRBV9, with 8 bases aligning to TRBD1. The J segment lost 7 bases and the V segment lost 3 bases, leaving 12 bases of the junction unmatched. CDR3 length equals 15 residues. The germline gives CDR1 SGDLS, CDR2 YYNGEE. The CDR3 bases are TGTGCCAGCAGCGGCGGACAGGGTCGCGGTTGGGAGCAGTACTTC. It encodes CASSGGQGRGWEQYF.

V and J are TRBV2 and TRBJ2-3; D is unclear. Trimming pared 2 bases from V and 0 bases from J, leaving 9 bases between. Germline V gene data show CDR1 as SNHLY and CDR2 as FYNNEI. The CDR3 loop spans 15 amino acids. This CDR3 is CASSELLTSTDTQYF. Here the CDR3 DNA reads TGTGCCAGCAGTGAATTACTCACTAGCACAGATACGCAGTATTTT.

The rearrangement links TRBV6-5 to TRBJ1-1; 7 nucleotides align to TRBD1. The CDR3 runs to 15 residues. V was clipped by 4 bases and J by 0 bases; unmatched bases: 5. Germline values: CDR1 MNHEY, CDR2 SVGAGI. CDR3 sequence: CASSSRTGMNTEAFF. The CDR3 DNA reads as TGTGCCAGCAGTTCGCGGACAGGAATGAACACTGAAGCTTTCTTT.

The genes are TRBV4-2 and TRBJ2-2, with TRBD1 matching over 8 bases. The CDR3 is made up of 16 amino acids. Germline V lookup: CDR1 LGHNA, CDR2 YNFKEQ. V dropped 4 bases and J dropped 6; count of bases not matched to a gene: 10. CDR3 coding DNA: TGTGCCAGCAGCCTCGGACAGGGCGAAGGGGCCGGGGAGCTGTTTTTT. Its translation is CASSLGQGEGAGELFF.

CDR3 DNA sequence: TGTGCCAGCAGCCTCAGGACTAGCGGGAGGACCTACAATGAGCAGTTCTTC. This translates into CASSLRTSGRTYNEQFF. The chain joins TRBV9 to TRBJ2-1; 14 positions match TRBD2. CDR3 length equals 17 residues. V lost 4 bases and J lost 2; bases outside the gene matches: 5. Looked up from germline, CDR1 is SGDLS and CDR2 is YYNGEE.

V usage is TRBV29-1 and J usage is TRBJ1-1, with 7 bases that match TRBD1. The germline V gene has CDR1 SQVTM and CDR2 ANQGSEA. The CDR3 has 13 residues. V was clipped by 6 bases and J by 3 bases; unmatched bases: 7. The CDR3 bases are TGCAGCGTGAGCGAGGGGGCTTACACTGAAGCTTTCTTT. It codes for CSVSEGAYTEAFF.

The V and J genes are TRBV7-9 and TRBJ2-7, with 7 bases identical to TRBD1. Germline V gene data show CDR1 as SEHNR and CDR2 as FQNEAQ (reference sequence). Trimming removed 4 bases from V and 3 bases from J; junction bases left unmatched: 3. CDR3 length equals 13 residues. The CDR3 loop reads CASSSGQSYEQYF. As DNA, the CDR3 is TGTGCCAGCAGCTCGGGACAGAGCTACGAGCAGTACTTC.

V usage is TRBV5-1 and J usage is TRBJ1-1; 9 bases map to TRBD1. The germline CDR1 and CDR2 sequences are SGHRS and YFSETQ. CDR3 length equals 16 residues. Unmatched junction bases numbered 8, after V lost 5 bases and J lost 0 bases. CDR3 in amino acids: CASRHRDRVMNTEAFF. DNA of the CDR3: TGCGCCAGCAGACACCGGGACAGGGTCATGAACACTGAAGCTTTCTTT.

The J gene is TRBJ2-7, the V gene TRBV27; 7 nucleotides line up with TRBD1. J lost 4 bases, V lost 6 bases, and 6 bases had no gene match. This CDR3 is 13 amino acids long. The germline V gene has CDR1 MNHEY and CDR2 SMNVEV (reference sequence). CDR3 sequence reads: CASRQGDLYEQYF. CDR3 in DNA: TGTGCCAGCAGGCAGGGGGACCTTTACGAGCAGTACTTC.

This chain connects TRBV6-1 to TRBJ2-7; weak D call: TRBD1 (5 bases). The length of the CDR3 is 11 residues. Trimming took off 7 bases at V and 4 bases at J, with 8 bases between the two ends. Germline CDR1 reads MNHNS; CDR2 reads SASEGT. CDR3 loop: CASTTVYEQYF. In nucleotides, the CDR3 is TGTGCCAGCACGACAGTTTACGAGCAGTACTTC.